This T cell receptor beta chain originates from a study of beta chain features in type 1 diabetes. Study-wide background: Healthy donors and patients showed comparable age, gender and cell yields. Researchers looked at approximately 100,000,000 sorted cells across all samples. Study-wide points: For type 1 diabetes patients, VDJ junctions showed fewer insertions and more deletions. Patients with Type 1 diabetes showed moderately but significantly shorter TCRB CDR3s in all four CD4+ subsets.

With regard to this clone: What it binds is unknown. One junction end does not reproduce the germline sequence, and a read error may be involved. The sample holds other DNA sequences that translate to the same CDR3.

This CDR3 has 17 amino acids. Germline CDR1 and CDR2: SGHDN and FVKESK. Expressed TCRB transcripts were sequenced, since all the RNA that had been isolated was reverse transcribed. The method was immunoSEQ multiplex PCR; TCRdb's version includes in-frame clones alone and lacks a portion of them. The sample lists around 710,000 clones; around 11% were seen once. The sample taken for sequencing was naive CD4+ T cells from blood. This sequence was found in a man aged 25 to 45 with type 1 diabetes. The chain joins TRBV14 to TRBJ2-7, with TRBD1 as a possible D gene (7 bases). CDR3 sequence (DNA): TGCGCCAGCAGCCAAGATCATGGAGGGGGCGCGAGTCGCGAGCAGTACTTC. The encoded protein is CASSQDHGGGASREQYF.